This entry lists 19 T cell receptor beta chains sequenced from one sample in a study of blood T cell repertoires in COVID-19. Method: immunoSEQ multiplex PCR; TCRdb's copy keeps in-frame clones and lacks some. The sample consists of fewer than 300,000 clones, 75% to 95% of them appearing once. The source material was PBMCs or T cells enriched from blood (not recorded which). Every receptor here comes from a woman younger than 45 who had recovered from COVID-19.

The chain combines TRBV14 with TRBJ2-7; the match to TRBD2 covers 11 bases. This CDR3 spans 20 amino acids. Trimming removed 2 bases from V and 5 bases from J; junction bases left unmatched: 20. CDR1 and CDR2 (germline): SGHDN, FVKESK. The CDR3 sequence is CASSQSRQTILAGAGNEQYF. The CDR3, as DNA: TGTGCCAGCAGCCAAAGCAGACAGACGATACTAGCGGGAGCTGGGAACGAGCAGTACTTC. The full variable domain, in which reference TRBV14 and TRBJ2-7 provide the parts outside the CDR3, is EAGVTQFPSHSVIEKGQTVTLRCDPISGHDNLYWYRRVMGKEIKFLLHFVKESKQDESGMPNNRFLAERTGGTYSTLKVQPAELEDSGVYFCASSQSRQTILAGAGNEQYFGPGTRLTVT.

The CDR3 loop reads CASSENRPTYEQYF. CDR3 DNA sequence: TGTGCCAGCAGTGAAAACAGGCCAACCTACGAGCAGTACTTC. V usage is TRBV2 and J usage is TRBJ2-7, with D perhaps matching TRBD1 (5 bases). The germline CDR1 and CDR2 sequences are SNHLY and FYNNEI. Trimming took 2 bases from V and 2 from J, leaving 10 bases between them. The CDR3 length is 14 residues.

This clone was observed once. The V gene is TRBV2, the J gene TRBJ1-5; 7 bases fit TRBD1. The germline CDR1 and CDR2 sequences are SNHLY and FYNNEI. With V trimmed by 8 bases and J by 4 bases, 5 bases remained unmatched. The CDR3 totals 13 residues. The CDR3 sequence: CASQDRENQPQHF. The CDR3 coding sequence is TGTGCCAGCCAAGACAGGGAGAATCAGCCCCAGCATTTT.

This clone is a singleton in its sample. The chain employs TRBV3-1 (or the pseudogene TRBV3-2) and TRBJ2-2, with 14 nucleotides matching TRBD2. Germline lookup yields CDR1 LGHDT and CDR2 YNNKEL (reference sequence). V was clipped by 0 bases and J by 6 bases; unmatched bases: 3. The CDR3 is 17 amino acids. This CDR3 reads CASSQDLGLAGAGELFF. The CDR3 region has the DNA TGTGCCAGCAGCCAAGATCTGGGACTAGCGGGAGCCGGGGAGCTGTTTTTT.

This clone was recorded once. The CDR3 region is CASRDIGNSPLHF. CDR3 nucleotides: TGTGCCAGCAGGGACATCGGGAATTCACCCCTCCACTTT. V gene TRBV6-5 combines with J gene TRBJ1-6; perhaps TRBD1 as D (5 bases). Per germline, CDR1 MNHEY and CDR2 SVGAGI. The V end was cut by 6 bases, the J end by 7 bases, with 10 bases between. The CDR3 sequence is 13 residues long.

This chain joins TRBV10-2 and TRBJ1-3; TRBD1 matches 12 bases. The junction had 4 bases not matched to a gene; V was cut back by 5 bases and J by 2 bases. Germline CDR1 is WSHSY and CDR2 is SAAADI. CDR3 size: 16 residues. The CDR3 is CASSLGQGATGNTIYF. For the CDR3, the DNA is TGCGCCAGCAGTTTGGGACAGGGGGCTACTGGAAACACCATATATTTT.

Note on this clone: The sample holds other DNA sequences that translate to the same CDR3. The rearrangement links TRBV12-3 or TRBV12-4 to TRBJ2-5; no firm D call. V was pared by 3 bases and J by 4 bases, with 6 bases between. CDR3 length: 12 residues. Written as DNA, the CDR3 is TGTGCCAGCAGTTTGGCGGCAGAGACCCAGTACTTC. It translates to CASSLAAETQYF.

V is TRBV30 and J is TRBJ1-6; TRBD1 aligns across 7 bases. V was pared by 8 bases and J by 7 bases, with 8 bases of the junction left unmatched. CDR3 length: 13 residues. Germline V gives CDR1 GTSNPN, CDR2 SVGIG (reference sequence). The CDR3 DNA reads TGTGCCGCCTGGGACAGTTACAATTCACCCCTCCACTTT. Its protein product is CAAWDSYNSPLHF.

This rearrangement joins TRBV19 to TRBJ2-1, with TRBD2 matching 12 bases. The CDR3 has 16 residues. V lost 4 bases to trimming and J lost 5 bases; unmatched junction nucleotides: 6. Germline loops: CDR1 LNHDA, CDR2 SQIVND (reference sequence). CDR3 nucleotides: TGTGCCAGTAGTAGAAGGACTAGCGGGATCCACAATGAGCAGTTCTTC. Translation gives CASSRRTSGIHNEQFF.

The J gene is TRBJ1-5, the V gene TRBV15; 7 bases are shared with TRBD1. Germline CDR1 is LNHNV and CDR2 is YYDKDF (reference sequence). The V segment lost 2 bases and the J segment 3 bases; nucleotides outside the gene matches: 16. CDR3 length: 19 amino acids. Here the CDR3 reads CATSRRTGSQGTTNQPQHF. The CDR3 bases are TGTGCCACCAGCAGACGGACAGGCAGCCAAGGAACCACCAATCAGCCCCAGCATTTT.

This chain uses TRBV11-2 with TRBJ2-3, with 10 bases lining up with TRBD1. Losses at the gene ends were 3 bases for V and 0 bases for J; bases not matched to a gene: 3. There are 16 residues in the CDR3. CDR1 and CDR2 (germline): SGHAT, FQNNGV. The CDR3 loop reads CASSLTGGFSTDTQYF. The CDR3 bases are TGTGCCAGCAGCTTGACAGGGGGCTTTAGCACAGATACGCAGTATTTT.

The V call is TRBV2, the J call TRBJ1-4; 9 bases are a match to TRBD1. The CDR3 is 12 residues long. The junction had 9 bases not matched to a gene; V was cut back by 6 bases and J by 16 bases. Germline V gene lookup returns CDR1 SNHLY and CDR2 FYNNEI. The CDR3: CASRGNGQGRFF. As DNA, the CDR3 is TGTGCCAGCAGAGGAAATGGACAGGGGCGGTTTTTT. Full variable domain (outside the CDR3, taken from reference TRBV2 and TRBJ1-4): EPEVTQTPSHQVTQMGQEVILRCVPISNHLYFYWYRQILGQKVEFLVSFYNNEISEKSEIFDDQFSVERPDGSNFTLKIRSTKLEDSAMYFCASRGNGQGRFFGSGTQLSVL.

The CDR3 nucleotides read TGTGCCAGCTCACCACTTTTGCTGGCGGAGAAAGAGACCCAGTACTTC. It encodes CASSPLLLAEKETQYF. The J gene is TRBJ2-5, the V gene TRBV18, with D unclear. Per germline, CDR1 KGHSH and CDR2 LQKENI. V was clipped by 1 base and J by 3 bases, with 15 bases between them. The CDR3 sequence is 16 residues long. The full variable domain, completed using reference TRBV18 and TRBJ2-5, is NAGVMQNPRHLVRRRGQEARLRCSPMKGHSHVYWYRQLPEEGLKFMVYLQKENIIDESGMPKERFSAEFPKEGPSILRIQQVVRGDSAAYFCASSPLLLAEKETQYFGPGTRLLVL.

This rearrangement joins TRBV3-1 (or the pseudogene TRBV3-2) to TRBJ2-5, with D perhaps TRBD1 (6 bases). Germline assignment: CDR1 LGHDT and CDR2 YNNKEL (reference sequence). Deletions cut 6 bases from V and 6 bases from J, with 17 bases between. This CDR3 is built from 14 residues. The CDR3 loop reads CASSRDTSAKTQYF. CDR3 nucleotide sequence: TGTGCCAGCAGTCGGGACACGTCGGCCAAGACCCAGTACTTC.

This sequence joins TRBV30 and TRBJ2-1; D possibly corresponds to TRBD1 (7 bases). Germline CDR1 is GTSNPN and CDR2 is SVGIG (reference sequence). V lost 2 bases and J lost 5, with 13 bases in between. The CDR3 runs 14 residues. The CDR3 DNA follows: TGTGCCTGGAGTCGGGGGACAGAAGACAATGAGCAGTTCTTC. Its protein is CAWSRGTEDNEQFF.

The CDR3: CASSRTSGSRTGELFF. DNA for the CDR3: TGTGCCAGCAGCCGGACTAGCGGGAGTAGAACCGGGGAGCTGTTTTTT. The J gene is TRBJ2-2, the V gene TRBV28; TRBD2 matches at 13 bases. CDR1 and CDR2 (germline): MDHEN, SYDVKM. The CDR3 consists of 16 residues. The V segment lost 6 bases and the J segment 5 bases; nucleotides outside the gene matches: 6.

The V and J genes are TRBV24-1 and TRBJ2-2, with 12 bases aligning to TRBD2. The ends lost 4 bases at V and 0 bases at J; junction bases unmatched: 5. The CDR3 covers 18 residues. CDR1 KGHDR and CDR2 SFDVKD come from the germline V gene. The CDR3 bases are TGTGCCACCAGTGACCTCGGGACTAGCGGGTCGAACACCGGGGAGCTGTTTTTT. Encoded protein: CATSDLGTSGSNTGELFF.

This chain links TRBV28 with TRBJ1-1; D is unresolved. The length of the CDR3 is 13 residues. Germline V gene lookup returns CDR1 MDHEN and CDR2 SYDVKM. V was cut by 6 bases and J by 2 bases, with 10 bases left in between. CDR3 DNA sequence: TGTGCCAGCAGAACCGGGAGAAACACTGAAGCTTTCTTT. Its translation: CASRTGRNTEAFF.

In this sample, this clone turned up a few times. As DNA, the CDR3 is TGTGCCAGCAGCTTAAATGGCGGCACCAACACTGAAGCTTTCTTT. It translates to CASSLNGGTNTEAFF. J is TRBJ1-1 and V is TRBV7-3, with D unresolved. CDR1 SGHTA and CDR2 FQGTGA come from the germline V gene. This CDR3 has 15 residues. V gave up 1 base and J gave up 2 bases, with 11 bases separating them.